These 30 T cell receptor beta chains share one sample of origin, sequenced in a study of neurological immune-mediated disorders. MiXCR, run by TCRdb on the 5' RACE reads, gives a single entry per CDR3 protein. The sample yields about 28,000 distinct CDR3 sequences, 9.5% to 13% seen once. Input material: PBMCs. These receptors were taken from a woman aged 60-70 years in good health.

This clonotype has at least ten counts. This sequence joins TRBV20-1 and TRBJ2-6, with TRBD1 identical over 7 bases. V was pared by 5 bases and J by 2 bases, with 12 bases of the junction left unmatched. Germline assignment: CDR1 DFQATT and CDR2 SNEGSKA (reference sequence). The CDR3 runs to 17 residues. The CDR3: CSAEIQGNPAGANVLTF. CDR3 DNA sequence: TGCAGTGCTGAGATACAGGGGAACCCTGCTGGGGCCAACGTCCTGACTTTC.

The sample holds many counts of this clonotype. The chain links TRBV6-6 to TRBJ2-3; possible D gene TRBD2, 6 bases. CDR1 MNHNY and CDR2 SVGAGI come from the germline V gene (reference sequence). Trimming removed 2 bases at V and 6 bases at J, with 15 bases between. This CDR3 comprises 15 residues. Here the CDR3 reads CASSYRDSPGDTQYF. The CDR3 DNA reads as TGTGCCAGCAGTTACCGGGACTCCCCTGGGGATACGCAGTATTTT.

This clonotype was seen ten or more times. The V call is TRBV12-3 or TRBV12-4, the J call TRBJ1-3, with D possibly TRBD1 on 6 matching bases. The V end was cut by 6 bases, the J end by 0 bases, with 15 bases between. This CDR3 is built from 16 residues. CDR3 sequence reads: CASSLGGAHSGNTIYF. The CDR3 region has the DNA TGTGCCAGCAGCCTCGGGGGGGCCCACTCTGGAAACACCATATATTTT.

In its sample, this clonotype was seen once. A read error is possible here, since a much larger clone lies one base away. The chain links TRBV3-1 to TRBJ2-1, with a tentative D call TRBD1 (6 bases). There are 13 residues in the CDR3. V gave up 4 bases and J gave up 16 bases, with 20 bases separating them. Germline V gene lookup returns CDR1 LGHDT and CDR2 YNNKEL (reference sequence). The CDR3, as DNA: TGTGCCAGCAGCCGAGACAGGTTAGGGCCGCATTTCTTC. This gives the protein CASSRDRLGPHFF.

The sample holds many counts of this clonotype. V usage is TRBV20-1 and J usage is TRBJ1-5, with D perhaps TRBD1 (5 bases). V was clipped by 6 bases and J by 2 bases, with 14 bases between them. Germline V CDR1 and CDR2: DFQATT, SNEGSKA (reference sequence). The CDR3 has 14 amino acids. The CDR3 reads CSAPGATGNQPQHF. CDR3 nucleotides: TGCAGTGCGCCCGGGGCCACCGGCAATCAGCCCCAGCATTTT.

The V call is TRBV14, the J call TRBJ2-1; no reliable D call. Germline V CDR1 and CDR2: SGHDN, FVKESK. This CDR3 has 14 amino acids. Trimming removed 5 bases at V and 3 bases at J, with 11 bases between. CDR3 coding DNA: TGTGCCAGCAGCGGCACCAACTACTACAATGAGCAGTTCTTC. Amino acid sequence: CASSGTNYYNEQFF.

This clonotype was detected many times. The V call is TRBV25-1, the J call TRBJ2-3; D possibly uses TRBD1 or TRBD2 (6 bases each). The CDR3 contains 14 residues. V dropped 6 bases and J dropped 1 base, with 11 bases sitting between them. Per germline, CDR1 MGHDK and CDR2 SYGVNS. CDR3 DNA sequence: TGTGCCAGCAGGGAGGGGGGAGGCACAGATACGCAGTATTTT. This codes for CASREGGGTDTQYF.

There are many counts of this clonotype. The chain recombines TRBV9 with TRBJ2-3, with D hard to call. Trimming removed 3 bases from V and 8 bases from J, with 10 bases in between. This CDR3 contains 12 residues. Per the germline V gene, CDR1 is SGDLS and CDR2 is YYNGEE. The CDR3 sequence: CASSALIGTQYF. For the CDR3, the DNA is TGTGCCAGCAGCGCGTTAATAGGTACGCAGTATTTT.

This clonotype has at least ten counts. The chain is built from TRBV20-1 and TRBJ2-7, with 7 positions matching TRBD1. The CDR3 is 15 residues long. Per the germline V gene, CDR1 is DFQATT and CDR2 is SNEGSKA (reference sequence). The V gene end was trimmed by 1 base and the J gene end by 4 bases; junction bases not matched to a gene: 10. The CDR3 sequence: CSARGTRTGKYEQYF. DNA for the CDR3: TGCAGTGCTAGAGGAACTAGGACAGGCAAATACGAGCAGTACTTC.

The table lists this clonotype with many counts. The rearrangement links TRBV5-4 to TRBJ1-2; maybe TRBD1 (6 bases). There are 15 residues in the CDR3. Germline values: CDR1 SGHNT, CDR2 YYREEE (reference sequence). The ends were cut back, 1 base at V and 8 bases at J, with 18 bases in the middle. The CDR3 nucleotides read TGTGCCAGCAGCTTGAGGGAGGGGGGCGCTTCCGGCTACACCTTC. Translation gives CASSLREGGASGYTF.

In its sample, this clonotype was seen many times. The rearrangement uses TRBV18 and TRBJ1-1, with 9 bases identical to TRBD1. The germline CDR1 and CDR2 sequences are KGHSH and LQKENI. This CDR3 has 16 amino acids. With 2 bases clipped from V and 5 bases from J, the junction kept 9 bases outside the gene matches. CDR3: CASSPGNRGRWTEAFF. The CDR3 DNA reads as TGTGCCAGCTCACCAGGCAACAGGGGGCGGTGGACTGAAGCTTTCTTT. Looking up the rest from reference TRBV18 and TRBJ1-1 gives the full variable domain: NAGVMQNPRHLVRRRGQEARLRCSPMKGHSHVYWYRQLPEEGLKFMVYLQKENIIDESGMPKERFSAEFPKEGPSILRIQQVVRGDSAAYFCASSPGNRGRWTEAFFGQGTRLTVV.

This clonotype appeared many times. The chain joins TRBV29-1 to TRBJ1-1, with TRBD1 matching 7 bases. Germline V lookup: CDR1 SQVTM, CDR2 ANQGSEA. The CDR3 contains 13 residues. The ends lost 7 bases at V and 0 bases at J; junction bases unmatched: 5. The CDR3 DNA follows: TGCAGCGGGACGGGACAGCTGAACACTGAAGCTTTCTTT. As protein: CSGTGQLNTEAFF.

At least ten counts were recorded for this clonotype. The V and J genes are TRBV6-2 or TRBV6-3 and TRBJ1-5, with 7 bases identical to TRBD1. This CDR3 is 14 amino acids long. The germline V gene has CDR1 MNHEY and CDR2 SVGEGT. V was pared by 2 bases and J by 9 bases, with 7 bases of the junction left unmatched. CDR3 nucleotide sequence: TGTGCCAGCAGTTACGCAGGGGGAAAATGGCCCCAGCATTTT. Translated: CASSYAGGKWPQHF.

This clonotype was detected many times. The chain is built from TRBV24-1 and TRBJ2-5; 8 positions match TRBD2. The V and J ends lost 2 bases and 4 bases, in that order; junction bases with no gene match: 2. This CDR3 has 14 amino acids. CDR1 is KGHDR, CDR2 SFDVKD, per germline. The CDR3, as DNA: TGTGCCACCAGTGATTCCGGGAGGGGAGAGACCCAGTACTTC. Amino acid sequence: CATSDSGRGETQYF.

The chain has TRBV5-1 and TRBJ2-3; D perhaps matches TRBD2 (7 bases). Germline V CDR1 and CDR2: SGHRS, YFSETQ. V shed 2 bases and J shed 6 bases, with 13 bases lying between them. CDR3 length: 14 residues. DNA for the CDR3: TGCGCCAGCAGCTTACAGGGAGGGATCGATACGCAGTATTTT. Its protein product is CASSLQGGIDTQYF.

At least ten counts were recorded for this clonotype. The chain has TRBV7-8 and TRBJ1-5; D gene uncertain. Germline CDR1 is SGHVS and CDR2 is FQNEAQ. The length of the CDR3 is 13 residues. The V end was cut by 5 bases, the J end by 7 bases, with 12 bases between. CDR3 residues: CASSAPGGQPQHF. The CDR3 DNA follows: TGTGCCAGCAGCGCTCCGGGCGGGCAGCCCCAGCATTTT.

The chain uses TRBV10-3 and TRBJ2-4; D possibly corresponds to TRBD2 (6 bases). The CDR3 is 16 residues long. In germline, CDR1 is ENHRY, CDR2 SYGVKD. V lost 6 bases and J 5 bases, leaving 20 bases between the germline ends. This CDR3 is CAISSGTLSGQNIQYF. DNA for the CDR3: TGTGCCATCAGCTCCGGGACTCTCAGCGGCCAAAACATTCAGTACTTC.

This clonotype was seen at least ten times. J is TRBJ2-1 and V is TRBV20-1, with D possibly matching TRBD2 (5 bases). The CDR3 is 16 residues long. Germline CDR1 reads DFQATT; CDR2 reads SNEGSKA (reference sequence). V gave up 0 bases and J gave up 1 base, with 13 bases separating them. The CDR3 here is CSARDPRGSSYNEQFF. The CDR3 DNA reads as TGCAGTGCTAGAGATCCCCGGGGTTCATCCTACAATGAGCAGTTCTTC.

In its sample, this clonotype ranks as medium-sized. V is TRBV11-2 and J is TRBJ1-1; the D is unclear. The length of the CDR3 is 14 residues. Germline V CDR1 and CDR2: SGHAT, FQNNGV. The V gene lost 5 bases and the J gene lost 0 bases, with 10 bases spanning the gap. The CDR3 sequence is CASSLGNLNTEAFF. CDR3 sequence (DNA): TGTGCCAGCAGCCTCGGGAATTTGAACACTGAAGCTTTCTTT.

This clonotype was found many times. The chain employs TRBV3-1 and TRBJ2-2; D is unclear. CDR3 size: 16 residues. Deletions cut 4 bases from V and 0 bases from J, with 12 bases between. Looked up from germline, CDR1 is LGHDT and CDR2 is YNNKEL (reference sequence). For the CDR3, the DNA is TGTGCCAGCAGCCCTGACACGTCGGCGAACACCGGGGAGCTGTTTTTT. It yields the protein CASSPDTSANTGELFF.

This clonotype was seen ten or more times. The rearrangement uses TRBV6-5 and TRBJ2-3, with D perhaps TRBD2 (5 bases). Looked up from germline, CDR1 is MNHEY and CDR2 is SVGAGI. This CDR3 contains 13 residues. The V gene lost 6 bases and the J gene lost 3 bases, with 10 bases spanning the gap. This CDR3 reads CASSPPGTDTQYF. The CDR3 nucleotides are TGTGCCAGCAGCCCGCCGGGAACAGATACGCAGTATTTT.

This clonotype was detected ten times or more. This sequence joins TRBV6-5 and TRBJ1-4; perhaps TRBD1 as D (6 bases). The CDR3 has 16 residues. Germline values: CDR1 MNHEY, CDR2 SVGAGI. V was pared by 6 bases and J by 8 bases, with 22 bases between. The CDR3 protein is CASRPDGSPQGEKLFF. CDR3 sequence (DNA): TGTGCCAGCAGGCCCGACGGCTCCCCACAGGGAGAAAAACTGTTTTTT.

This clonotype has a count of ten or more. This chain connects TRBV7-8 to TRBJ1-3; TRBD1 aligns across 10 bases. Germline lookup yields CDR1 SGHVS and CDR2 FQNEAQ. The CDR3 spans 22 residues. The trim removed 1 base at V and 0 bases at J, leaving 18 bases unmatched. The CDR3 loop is CASSLEARDRGVLSLSGNTIYF. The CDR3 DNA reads TGTGCCAGCAGCTTAGAGGCCCGGGACAGGGGAGTTTTATCTCTCTCTGGAAACACCATATATTTT.

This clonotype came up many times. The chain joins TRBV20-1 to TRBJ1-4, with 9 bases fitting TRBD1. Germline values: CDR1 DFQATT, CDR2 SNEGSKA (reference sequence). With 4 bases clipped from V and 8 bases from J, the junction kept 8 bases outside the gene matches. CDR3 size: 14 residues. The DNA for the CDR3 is TGCAGTGCTATTCACAGGGGGCGCACGGAAAAACTGTTTTTT. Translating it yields CSAIHRGRTEKLFF.

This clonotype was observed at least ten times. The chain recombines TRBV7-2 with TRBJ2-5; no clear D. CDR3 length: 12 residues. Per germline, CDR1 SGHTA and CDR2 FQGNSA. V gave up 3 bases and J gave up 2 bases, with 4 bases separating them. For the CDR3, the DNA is TGTGCCAGCAGCTTCCAACAAGAGACCCAGTACTTC. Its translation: CASSFQQETQYF.

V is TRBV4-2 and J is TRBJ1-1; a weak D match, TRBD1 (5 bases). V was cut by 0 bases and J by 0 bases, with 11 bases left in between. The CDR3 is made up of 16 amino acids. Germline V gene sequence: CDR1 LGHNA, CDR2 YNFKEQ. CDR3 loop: CASSQDQAGLNTEAFF. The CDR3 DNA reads TGTGCCAGCAGCCAAGATCAGGCAGGGCTGAACACTGAAGCTTTCTTT.

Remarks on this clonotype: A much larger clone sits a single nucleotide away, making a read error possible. The chain's CDR3 is CASSLTGAPHNSPLHF. The CDR3 nucleotides are TGTGCCAGCAGCCTGACAGGGGCCCCCCATAATTCACCCCTCCACTTT. The chain has TRBV9 and TRBJ1-6, with 8 bases matching TRBD1. The germline V gene encodes CDR1 SGDLS and CDR2 YYNGEE. CDR3 size: 16 residues. Trimming at V came to 4 bases and at J to 5 bases, leaving 8 bases not matched to a gene. The full variable domain, in which reference TRBV9 and TRBJ1-6 provide the parts outside the CDR3, is DSGVTQTPKHLITATGQRVTLRCSPRSGDLSVYWYQQSLDQGLQFLIQYYNGEERAKGNILERFSAQQFPDLHSELNLSSLELGDSALYFCASSLTGAPHNSPLHFGNGTRLTVT.

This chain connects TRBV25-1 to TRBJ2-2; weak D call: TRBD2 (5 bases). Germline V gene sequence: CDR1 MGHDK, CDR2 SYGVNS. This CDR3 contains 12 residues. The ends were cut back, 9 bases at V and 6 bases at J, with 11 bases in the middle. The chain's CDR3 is CARISGPGELFF. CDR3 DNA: TGTGCCAGAATAAGCGGCCCCGGGGAGCTGTTTTTT.

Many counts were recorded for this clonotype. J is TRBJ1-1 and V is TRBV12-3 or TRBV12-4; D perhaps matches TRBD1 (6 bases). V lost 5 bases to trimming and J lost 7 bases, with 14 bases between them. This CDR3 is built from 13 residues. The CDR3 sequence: CASSISDRNEAFF. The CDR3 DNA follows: TGTGCCAGCAGTATCTCCGACAGGAATGAAGCTTTCTTT.

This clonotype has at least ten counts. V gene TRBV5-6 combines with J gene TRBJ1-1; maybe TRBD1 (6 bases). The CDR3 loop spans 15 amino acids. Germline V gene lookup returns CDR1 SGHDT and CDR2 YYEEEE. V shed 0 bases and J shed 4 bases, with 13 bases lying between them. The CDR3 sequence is CASSLGAGDITEAFF. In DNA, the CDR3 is TGTGCCAGCAGCTTGGGTGCGGGGGACATCACTGAAGCTTTCTTT.